Listed below are T cell receptor beta chains from one sample, sequenced in a study of identical twins. MiXCR was run by TCRdb on the 5' RACE reads, yielding one entry per CDR3 protein. The repertoire includes around 500,000 distinct CDR3 sequences, 13% to 15% of them detected once, and approximately 0.52% sits in the top ten. This sample also appeared in a second study, on yellow fever vaccine responses in identical twins.

The sample comprised CD4+ T cells sorted from blood. The receptors originated from a woman between 18 and 30 years old in good health. Each CDR3 is given with its conserved first and last residue. D genes are given only for firm matches. Expanded clones get a size class; other rows say once, few or many, or leave the size out.

D	V	J	size	CDR3	DNA
TRBD2	TRBV7-2	TRBJ2-3	many	CASSLLAGEGTQYF	TGTGCCAGCAGCCTACTAGCGGGGGAAGGTACGCAGTATTTT
NA	TRBV5-1	TRBJ2-4	NA	CASSLLAGDVQYF	TGCGCCAGCAGCTTGCTTGCTGGGGACGTTCAGTACTTC
NA	TRBV12-3/TRBV12-4	TRBJ2-7	few	CASSAKRDSYEQYF	TGTGCCAGCAGTGCCAAAAGGGACTCCTACGAGCAGTACTTC
TRBD2	TRBV12-3/TRBV12-4	TRBJ2-1	few	CASSESGGAFGQFF	TGTGCCAGCAGTGAAAGCGGGGGGGCATTTGGGCAGTTCTTC
TRBD1	TRBV5-1	TRBJ2-1	many	CASSLEAGGTYNEQFF	TGCGCCAGCAGCTTGGAAGCAGGGGGCACCTACAATGAGCAGTTCTTC
NA	TRBV6-2/TRBV6-3	TRBJ2-3	NA	CASSYLAVTDTQYF	TGTGCCAGCAGTTACTTAGCGGTCACAGATACGCAGTATTTT
TRBD1	TRBV7-9	TRBJ2-7	few	CASSRGQGALVYEQYF	TGTGCCAGCAGCCGAGGACAGGGGGCGTTAGTCTACGAGCAGTACTTC
NA	TRBV2	TRBJ2-1	NA	CASSEEAGNEQFF	TGTGCCAGCAGTGAAGAGGCAGGGAATGAGCAGTTCTTC
TRBD1	TRBV5-1	TRBJ2-6	NA	CASSWGDRGAGANVLTF	TGCGCCAGCAGCTGGGGTGACAGGGGCGCTGGGGCCAACGTCCTGACTTTC
NA	TRBV28	TRBJ2-7	few	CASSSPVGSTYEQYF	TGTGCCAGCAGTTCCCCCGTCGGGAGTACCTACGAGCAGTACTTC